The following is a T cell receptor (beta chain) sequence with its context. Its antigen is currently not known. Base qualities were left out, and no much larger clone turns up one base away. The CDR3 regions of human TCRbeta chains were analyzed by immunosequencing. In the source study's methods: TCRs in the repertoires were matched against a reference library of SARS-CoV-2-specific TCRs that had been generated with the MIRA antigen-specificity platform. Breadth was defined as the fraction of unique TCRs that were SARS-CoV-2-associated, and depth was defined as the fraction of total T cells that were SARS-CoV-2-associated. Each spike-specific TCR was assigned to its reactive spike region and to a CD4 or CD8 class using the MIRA data. Log10-transformed breadth and depth values were compared by one-way ANOVA with Sidak's multiple comparisons tests. TCRdb took this table from immuneACCESS and kept in-frame rearrangements with V and J called. Such tables lack part of the clones; where checked against another copy, unresolved V genes explain under half of the gap, and the rest is unexplained. D and trimming come from the DNA, and the V and J calls and clone size come from that table. The sample contains some 150,000 clones, approximately 88% of them found a single time. Clones ranked in the top ten supply approximately 15% of the sample.

The label giving this sample's time point can be read as: baseline before first vaccination. Vaccinee samples came from UK trials COV001 and COV002, including a single-blind randomized controlled phase 2/3 trial of AZD1222 (ChAdOx1 nCoV-19) in healthy adults. Trial participant PBMC samples were collected at day 0 and day 28 after the second dose for TCRbeta chain sequencing. The entry originates in a study of T cell responses to AZD1222 COVID-19 vaccine (dated by TCRdb to the early 2020s). Notes on the research overall: AZD1222 recipients given second doses at about 4 weeks or at about 12 weeks were pooled, since spike-specific TCR depth and breadth were not found to differ between the two schedules. A total of over 230 trial participants underwent TCR sequencing, of whom roughly 210 received two doses of AZD1222 and about 25 received two doses of the MenACWY control vaccine. Trial participants were enrolled by age into subgroups of 18-55, 56-69 and 70-plus years, and around 150, 28 and 57 TCR-sequenced participants, respectively, were included in these subgroups. The paper as a whole reports these results and caveats: A significant rise in spike-specific TCR breadth and depth was observed after two AZD1222 doses relative to day 0 and relative to MenACWY recipients. CD4 TCRs associated with the vaccine covered the entire spike protein, and the dominant responses were in regions 160-218 and 743-854. Participants were mostly white British and included more females than males, and it was suggested by the authors that clonal diversity may have been underestimated. In the small 56-69-year group, the increase in depth fell short of significance, most likely because of low power. Because no day 14 peak-response samples were available, repertoires were characterized only after the peak T cell response. Reportedly, close to half of the unique spike-specific TCRs recognized epitopes lying outside the regions that are mutated in the B.1.351 and B.1.1.7 variants. Conclusions about previously exposed vaccinees were limited because only six AZD1222 recipients were SARS-CoV-2 seropositive at baseline.

The clonotype originates from an adult in good health. The sequencing here drew on peripheral blood, taken on day 0 of AZD1222 vaccination.

CDR3 reads: CASSFGRTAGSGYTF. The nucleotide sequence is given as TGTGCCAGCAGTTTTGGGAGGACAGCGGGTTCTGGCTACACCTTC. This chain is built from TRBV27 and TRBJ1-2; matching of 6 bases hints at TRBD1 as the D gene. V and J are truncated by 3 bases and 7 bases respectively, leaving an intervening sequence of 18 bases. The CDR3 has 15 amino acids, counting the end cysteine and phenylalanine. This entry keeps only the CDR3 DNA: 45 bases, framed from base 1. The germline V gene (reference sequence) supplies CDR1 MNHEY and CDR2 SMNVEV.